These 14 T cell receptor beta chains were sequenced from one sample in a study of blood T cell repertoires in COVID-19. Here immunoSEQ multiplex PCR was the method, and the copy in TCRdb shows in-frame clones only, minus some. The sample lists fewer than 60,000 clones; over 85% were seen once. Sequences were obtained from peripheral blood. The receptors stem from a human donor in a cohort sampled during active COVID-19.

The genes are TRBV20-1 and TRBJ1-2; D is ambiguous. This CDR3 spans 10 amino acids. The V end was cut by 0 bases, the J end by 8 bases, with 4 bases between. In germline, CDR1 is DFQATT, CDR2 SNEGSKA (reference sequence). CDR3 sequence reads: CSARDPGYTF. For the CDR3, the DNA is TGCAGTGCTAGAGATCCGGGCTACACCTTC.

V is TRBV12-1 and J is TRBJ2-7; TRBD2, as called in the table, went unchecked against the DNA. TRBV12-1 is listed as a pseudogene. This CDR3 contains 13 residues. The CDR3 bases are TGTGCCAGCAGCTTTGCTAGCGGCTACGAGCAGTACGTC. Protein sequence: CASSFASGYEQYV.

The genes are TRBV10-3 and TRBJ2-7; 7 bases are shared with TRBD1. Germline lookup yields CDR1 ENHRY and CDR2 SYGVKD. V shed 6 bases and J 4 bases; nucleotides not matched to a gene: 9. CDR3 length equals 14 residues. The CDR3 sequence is CAISSGTGVYEQYF. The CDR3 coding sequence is TGTGCCATCAGCTCGGGTACAGGGGTTTACGAGCAGTACTTC.

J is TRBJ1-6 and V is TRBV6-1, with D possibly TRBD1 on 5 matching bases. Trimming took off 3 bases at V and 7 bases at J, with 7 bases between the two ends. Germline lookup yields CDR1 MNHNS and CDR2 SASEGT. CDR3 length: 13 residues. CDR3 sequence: CASSDRENSPLHF. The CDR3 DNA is TGTGCCAGCAGTGACAGGGAAAATTCACCCCTCCACTTT.

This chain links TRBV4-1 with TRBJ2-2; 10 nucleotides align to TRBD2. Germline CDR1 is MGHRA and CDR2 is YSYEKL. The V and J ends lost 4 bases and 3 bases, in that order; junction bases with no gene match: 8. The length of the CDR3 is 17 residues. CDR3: CASSRRAGTSDTGELFF. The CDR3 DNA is TGCGCCAGCAGCCGAAGGGCCGGGACTAGCGACACCGGGGAGCTGTTTTTT.

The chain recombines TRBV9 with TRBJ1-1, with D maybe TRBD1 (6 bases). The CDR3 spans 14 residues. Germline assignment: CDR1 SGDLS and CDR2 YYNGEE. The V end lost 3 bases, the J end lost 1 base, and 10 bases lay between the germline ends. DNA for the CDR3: TGTGCCAGCAGCGCCCAGGGGCGGAACACTGAAGCTTTCTTT. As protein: CASSAQGRNTEAFF.

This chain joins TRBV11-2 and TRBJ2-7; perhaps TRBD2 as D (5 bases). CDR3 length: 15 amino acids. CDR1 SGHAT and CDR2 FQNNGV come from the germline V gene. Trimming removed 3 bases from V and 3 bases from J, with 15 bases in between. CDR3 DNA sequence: TGTGCCAGCAGCTTCACCGAGGGCCTAGGCTACGAGCAGTACTTC. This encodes CASSFTEGLGYEQYF.

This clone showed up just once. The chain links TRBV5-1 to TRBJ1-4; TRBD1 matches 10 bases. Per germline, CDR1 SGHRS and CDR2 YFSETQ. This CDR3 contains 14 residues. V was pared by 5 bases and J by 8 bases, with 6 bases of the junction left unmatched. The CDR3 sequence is CASRLGTGEEKLFF. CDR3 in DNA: TGCGCCAGCAGGCTCGGGACAGGGGAGGAAAAACTGTTTTTT.

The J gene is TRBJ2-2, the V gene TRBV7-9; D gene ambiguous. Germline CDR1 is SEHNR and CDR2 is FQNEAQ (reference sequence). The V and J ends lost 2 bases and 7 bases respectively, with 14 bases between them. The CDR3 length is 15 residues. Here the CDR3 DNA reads TGTGCCAGCAGCTTAATGGCTGCTGATATCGGGGAGCTGTTTTTT. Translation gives CASSLMAADIGELFF. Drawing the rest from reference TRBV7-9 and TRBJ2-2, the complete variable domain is DTGVSQNPRHKITKRGQNVTFRCDPISEHNRLYWYRQTLGQGPEFLTYFQNEAQLEKSRLLSDRFSAERPKGSFSTLEIQRTEQGDSAMYLCASSLMAADIGELFFGEGSRLTVL.

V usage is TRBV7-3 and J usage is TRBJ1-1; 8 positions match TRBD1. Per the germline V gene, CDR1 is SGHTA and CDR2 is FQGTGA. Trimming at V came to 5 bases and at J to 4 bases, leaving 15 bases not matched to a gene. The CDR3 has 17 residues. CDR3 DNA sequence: TGTGCCAGCAGCCGGGCGAGCAGGGGGCAAGGGAGCACTGAAGCTTTCTTT. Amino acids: CASSRASRGQGSTEAFF.

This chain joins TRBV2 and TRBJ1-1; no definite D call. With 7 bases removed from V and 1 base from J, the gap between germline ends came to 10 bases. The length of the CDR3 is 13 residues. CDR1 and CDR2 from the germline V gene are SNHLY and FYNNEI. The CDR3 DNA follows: TGTGCCAGCATCGGAGATGGGAACACTGAAGCTTTCTTT. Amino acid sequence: CASIGDGNTEAFF.

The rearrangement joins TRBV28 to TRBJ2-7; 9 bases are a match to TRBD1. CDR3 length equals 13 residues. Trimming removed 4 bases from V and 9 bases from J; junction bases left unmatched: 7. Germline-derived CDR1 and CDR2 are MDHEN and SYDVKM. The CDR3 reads CASSSRQGGRQYV. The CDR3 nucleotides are TGTGCCAGCAGTTCACGACAGGGGGGGAGGCAGTACGTC.

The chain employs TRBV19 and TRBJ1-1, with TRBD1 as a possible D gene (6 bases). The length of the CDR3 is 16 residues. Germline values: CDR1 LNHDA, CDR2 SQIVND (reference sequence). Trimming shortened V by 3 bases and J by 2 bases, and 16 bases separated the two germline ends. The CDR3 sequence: CASSMAGDLINTEAFF. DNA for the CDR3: TGTGCCAGTAGTATGGCAGGGGATCTAATCAACACTGAAGCTTTCTTT.

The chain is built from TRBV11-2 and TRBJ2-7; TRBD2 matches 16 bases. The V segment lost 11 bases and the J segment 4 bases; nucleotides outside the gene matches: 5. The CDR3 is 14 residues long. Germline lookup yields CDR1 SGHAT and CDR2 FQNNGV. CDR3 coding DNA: TGTGCCCAGGGGACTAGCGGGAGGGTGTACGAGCAGTACTTC. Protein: CAQGTSGRVYEQYF.